This TCR beta chain stems from a study of Ad26.COV2.S vaccination and SARS-CoV-2 variants. Described treatment: 15 to 20 received Ad26.COV2.S at low or high dose, single or two shots; five or six received placebo; per-sample allocation not given. At day 63 after the first vaccine or placebo injection, samples were drawn. Cohort 1b enrolled adults aged 18-55 years in Boston. Germline V gene data show CDR1 as ENHRY and CDR2 as SYGVKD. V was shortened by 8 bases and J by 0 bases, with 6 bases between the two germline ends. The CDR3 runs 12 residues. Remarks on this clone: Its antigen is still unknown. This same CDR3 is encoded by further DNA sequences in the sample.

Sequencing used immunoSEQ multiplex PCR; TCRdb keeps in-frame clones, though not all of them. Counted here are 300,000 to 400,000 clones, around nine tenths occurring once; the ten biggest clones make up around 10%. Study observations and caveats: The TCR-based breadth and depth measures might underestimate overall T cell responses. Placebo and vaccine recipients had non-spike TCR breadth that was similar.

The sequence came from a person between 18 and 60 years old who received the Ad26.COV2.S COVID-19 vaccine or a placebo. The gene calls are TRBV10-3 and TRBJ2-3, with D hard to call. This specimen consisted of peripheral blood, obtained in a trial of Ad26.COV2.S vaccine versus placebo. CDR3 bases: TGTGCCATCTCATCCAGCACAGATACGCAGTATTTT. This encodes CAISSSTDTQYF.